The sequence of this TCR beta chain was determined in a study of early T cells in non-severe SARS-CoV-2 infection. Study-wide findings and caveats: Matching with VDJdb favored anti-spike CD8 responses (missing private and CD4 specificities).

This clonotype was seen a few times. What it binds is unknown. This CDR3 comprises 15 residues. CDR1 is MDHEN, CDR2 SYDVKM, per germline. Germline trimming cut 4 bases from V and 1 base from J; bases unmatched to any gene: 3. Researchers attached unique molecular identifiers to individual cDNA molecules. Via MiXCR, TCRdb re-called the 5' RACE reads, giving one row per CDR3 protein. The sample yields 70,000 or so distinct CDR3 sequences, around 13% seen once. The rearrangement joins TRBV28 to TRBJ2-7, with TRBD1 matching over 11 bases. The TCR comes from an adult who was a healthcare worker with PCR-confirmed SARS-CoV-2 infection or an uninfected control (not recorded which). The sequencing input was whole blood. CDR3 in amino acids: CASSWTGGRSYEQYF. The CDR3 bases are TGTGCCAGCAGTTGGACAGGGGGCCGATCCTACGAGCAGTACTTC.